This T cell receptor beta chain was recorded in a study of OX40 agonist ivuxolimab in advanced cancers. Using immunoSEQ multiplex PCR, the repertoire was profiled, and TCRdb retains in-frame clones only, with some absent. This table has more than 60,000 clones, roughly 86% appearing once. The germline V and J ends were trimmed by 7 bases and 1 base, with 10 bases remaining between them. The V gene's germline CDR1 is LNHDA and CDR2 SQIVND (reference sequence). The CDR3 is made up of 14 amino acids. The chain carries TRBV19 and TRBJ2-2, with a tentative D call TRBD1 (6 bases). The sequence came from an adult with an advanced solid tumor such as melanoma, head and neck, liver or kidney cancer. The specimen was CD4+ or CD8+ T cells sorted from blood, collected in a trial of the OX40 agonist ivuxolimab. CDR3 DNA sequence: TGTGCCAGTATAACCAGGGGGAACACCGGGGAGCTGTTTTTT. It yields the protein CASITRGNTGELFF.